What follows is one T cell receptor beta chain and its context. The antigen remains unidentified. Trimming cost V 8 bases and J 1 base, with 9 bases left between them. This CDR3 has 13 amino acids. The data derive from a study of T cell responses to AZD1222 COVID-19 vaccine. Study findings and constraints: Samples come after the peak T cell response, not at day 14. Along spike, vaccine-associated CD4 TCRs were found throughout, with dominance at 160-218 and 743-854. The donor group comprised mostly white British people and more females; the analysis possibly underestimated clonal diversity. Baseline seropositivity occurred in only a handful of AZD1222 recipients.

The assay was immunoSEQ multiplex PCR, and TCRdb's table has in-frame clones only and misses some. This sample carries about 100,000 clones, over 75% of them seen once, and the ten largest clones take 18%. Material: peripheral blood, obtained on day 0 of AZD1222 vaccination. The clonotype comes from an adult in good health. V is TRBV12-3 or TRBV12-4 and J is TRBJ2-1, with D perhaps being TRBD1 or TRBD2 (5 bases each). The CDR3 loop is CASRGGSYNEQFF. In DNA form, the CDR3 reads TGTGCCAGCCGTGGGGGTTCCTACAATGAGCAGTTCTTC.